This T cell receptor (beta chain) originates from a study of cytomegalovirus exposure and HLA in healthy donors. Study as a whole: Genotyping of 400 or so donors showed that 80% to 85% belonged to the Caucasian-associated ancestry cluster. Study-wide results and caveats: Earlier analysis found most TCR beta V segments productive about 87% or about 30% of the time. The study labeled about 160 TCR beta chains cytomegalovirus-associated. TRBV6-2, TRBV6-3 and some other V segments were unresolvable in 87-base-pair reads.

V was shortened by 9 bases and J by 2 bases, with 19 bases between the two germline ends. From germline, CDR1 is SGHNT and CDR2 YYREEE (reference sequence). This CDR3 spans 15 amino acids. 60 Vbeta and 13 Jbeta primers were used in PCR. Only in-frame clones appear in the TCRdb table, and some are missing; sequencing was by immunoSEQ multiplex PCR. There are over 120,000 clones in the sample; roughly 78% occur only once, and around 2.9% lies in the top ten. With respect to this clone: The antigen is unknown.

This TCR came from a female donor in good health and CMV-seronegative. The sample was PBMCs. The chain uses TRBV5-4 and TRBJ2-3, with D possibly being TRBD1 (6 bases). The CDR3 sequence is CATQNKKGVTDTQYF. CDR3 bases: TGTGCCACCCAGAATAAAAAGGGGGTCACAGATACGCAGTATTTT.